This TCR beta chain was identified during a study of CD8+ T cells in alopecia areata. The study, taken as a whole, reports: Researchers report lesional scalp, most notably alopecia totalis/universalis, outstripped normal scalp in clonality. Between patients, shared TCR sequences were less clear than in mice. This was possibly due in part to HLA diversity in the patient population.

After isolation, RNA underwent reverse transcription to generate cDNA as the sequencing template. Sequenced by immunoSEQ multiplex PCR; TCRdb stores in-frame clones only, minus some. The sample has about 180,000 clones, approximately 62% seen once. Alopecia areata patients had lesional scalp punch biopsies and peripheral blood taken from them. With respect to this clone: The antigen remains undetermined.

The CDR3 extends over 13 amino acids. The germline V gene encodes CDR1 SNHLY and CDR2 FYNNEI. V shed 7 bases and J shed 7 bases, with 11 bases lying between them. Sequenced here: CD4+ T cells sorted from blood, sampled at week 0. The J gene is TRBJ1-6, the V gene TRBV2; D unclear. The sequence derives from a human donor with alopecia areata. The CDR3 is CASIGLGNSPLHF. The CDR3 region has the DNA TGTGCCAGCATCGGGTTAGGGAATTCACCCCTCCACTTT.